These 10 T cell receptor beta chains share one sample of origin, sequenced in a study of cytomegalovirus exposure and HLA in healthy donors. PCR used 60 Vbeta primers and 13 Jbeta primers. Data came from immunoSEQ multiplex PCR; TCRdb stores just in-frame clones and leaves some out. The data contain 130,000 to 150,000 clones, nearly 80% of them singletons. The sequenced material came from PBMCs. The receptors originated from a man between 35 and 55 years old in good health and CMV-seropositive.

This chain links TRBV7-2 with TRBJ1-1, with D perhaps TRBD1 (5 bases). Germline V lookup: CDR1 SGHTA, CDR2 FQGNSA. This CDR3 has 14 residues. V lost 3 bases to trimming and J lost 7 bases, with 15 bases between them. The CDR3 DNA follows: TGTGCCAGCAGCTTTACCCCAAAGGACAATGAAGCTTTCTTT. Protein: CASSFTPKDNEAFF.

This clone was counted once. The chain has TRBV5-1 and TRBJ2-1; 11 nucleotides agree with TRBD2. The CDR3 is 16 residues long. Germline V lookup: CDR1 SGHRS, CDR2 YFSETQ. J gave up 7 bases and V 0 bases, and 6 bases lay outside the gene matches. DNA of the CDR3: TGCGCCAGCAGCTTGGGGGGCCTAGCGGGAGGTAATGAGCAGTTCTTC. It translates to CASSLGGLAGGNEQFF.

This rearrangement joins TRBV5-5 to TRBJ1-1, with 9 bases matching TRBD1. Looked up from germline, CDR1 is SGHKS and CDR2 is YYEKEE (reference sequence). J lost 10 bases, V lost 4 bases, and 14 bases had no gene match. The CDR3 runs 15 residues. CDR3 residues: CASSLGTGSKSGAFF. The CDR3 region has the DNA TGTGCCAGCAGCCTCGGGACAGGGTCGAAATCTGGAGCTTTCTTT.

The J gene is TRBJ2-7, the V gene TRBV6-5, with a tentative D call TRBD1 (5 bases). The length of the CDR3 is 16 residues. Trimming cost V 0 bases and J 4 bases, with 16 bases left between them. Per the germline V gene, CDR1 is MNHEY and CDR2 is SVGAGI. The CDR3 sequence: CASSYSLQGSRYEQYF. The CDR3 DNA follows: TGTGCCAGCAGTTACTCCCTTCAGGGTAGTCGTTACGAGCAGTACTTC.

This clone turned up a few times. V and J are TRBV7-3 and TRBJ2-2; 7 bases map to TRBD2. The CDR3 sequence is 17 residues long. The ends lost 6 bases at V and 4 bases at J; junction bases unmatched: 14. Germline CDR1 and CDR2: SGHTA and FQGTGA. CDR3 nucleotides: TGTGCCAGCAGTCCCACGGCGGGAGATCTTACCACCGGGGAGCTGTTTTTT. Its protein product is CASSPTAGDLTTGELFF.

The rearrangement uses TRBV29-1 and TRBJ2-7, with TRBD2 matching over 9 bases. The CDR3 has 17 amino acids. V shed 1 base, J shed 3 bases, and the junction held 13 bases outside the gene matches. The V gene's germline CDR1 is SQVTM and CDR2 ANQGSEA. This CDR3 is CSVEGPSGTSTDYEQYF. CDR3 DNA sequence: TGCAGCGTTGAAGGACCATCTGGGACTAGCACTGACTACGAGCAGTACTTC.

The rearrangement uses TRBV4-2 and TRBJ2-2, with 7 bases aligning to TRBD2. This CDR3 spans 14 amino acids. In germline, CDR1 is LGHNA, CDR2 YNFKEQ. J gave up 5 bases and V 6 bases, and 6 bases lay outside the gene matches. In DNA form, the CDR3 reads TGTGCCAGCAGGACCGGGCGGGAGACCGGGGAGCTGTTTTTT. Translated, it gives CASRTGRETGELFF.

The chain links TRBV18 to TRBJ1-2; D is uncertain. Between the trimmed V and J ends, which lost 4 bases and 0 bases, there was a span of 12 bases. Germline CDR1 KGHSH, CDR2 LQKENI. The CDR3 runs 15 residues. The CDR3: CASSQAEWTNYGYTF. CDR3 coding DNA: TGTGCCAGCTCACAGGCGGAATGGACTAACTATGGCTACACCTTC.

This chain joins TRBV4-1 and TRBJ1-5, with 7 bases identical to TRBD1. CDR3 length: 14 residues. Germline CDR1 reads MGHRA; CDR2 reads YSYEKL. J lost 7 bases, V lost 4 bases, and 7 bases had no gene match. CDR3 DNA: TGCGCCAGCAGCCCGTCTGAACAGGGGCAGCCCCAGCATTTT. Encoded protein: CASSPSEQGQPQHF.

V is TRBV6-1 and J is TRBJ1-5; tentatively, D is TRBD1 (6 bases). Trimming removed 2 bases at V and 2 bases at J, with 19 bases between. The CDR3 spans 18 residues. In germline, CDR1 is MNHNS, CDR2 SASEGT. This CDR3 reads CASSESGQSIVGNQPQHF. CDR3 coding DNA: TGTGCCAGCAGTGAATCCGGACAGAGCATCGTAGGCAATCAGCCCCAGCATTTT.